This entry lists 14 T cell receptor beta chains sequenced from one sample in a study of T cell repertoires in ileal Crohn's disease. Profiling relied on immunoSEQ multiplex PCR, and the TCRdb table lists in-frame clones only, not all of them. This sample has approximately 4,100 clones; about 80% occur once, and the top ten carry approximately 7%. Sample: ileal tissue. Receptor source: an adult with Crohn's disease.

This clone has more than one count but fewer than ten. V gene TRBV7-6 combines with J gene TRBJ2-7, with TRBD2 identical over 8 bases. This CDR3 has 15 amino acids. Unmatched junction bases numbered 9, after V lost 5 bases and J lost 3 bases. CDR1 and CDR2 (germline): SGHVS, FNYEAQ. The CDR3 loop reads CASSTTSGGNYEQYF. The DNA for the CDR3 is TGTGCCAGCAGCACAACGAGCGGGGGAAACTACGAGCAGTACTTC.

The chain couples TRBV27 to TRBJ2-1, with 9 bases fitting TRBD2. Germline trimming cut 3 bases from V and 6 bases from J; bases unmatched to any gene: 12. CDR3 length equals 17 residues. CDR1 is MNHEY and CDR2 is SMNVEV in the germline V gene (reference sequence). The CDR3 nucleotides read TGTGCCAGCAGTTTGGGACGAATGGCGGGGGGGCCCAATGAGCAGTTCTTC. Protein: CASSLGRMAGGPNEQFF.

Only a few counts were recorded for this clone. V and J are TRBV5-5 and TRBJ1-1; 9 bases line up with TRBD1. V lost 6 bases and J lost 6; bases outside the gene matches: 9. Germline assignment: CDR1 SGHKS and CDR2 YYEKEE (reference sequence). The CDR3 sequence is 14 residues long. The CDR3, as DNA: TGTGCCAGCACCGTACAGGGGGCGAGCGCTGAAGCTTTCTTT. Translation: CASTVQGASAEAFF.

The V gene is TRBV15, the J gene TRBJ2-5, with 13 nucleotides matching TRBD2. Germline V gene data show CDR1 as LNHNV and CDR2 as YYDKDF (reference sequence). With 8 bases clipped from V and 5 bases from J, the junction kept 2 bases outside the gene matches. The length of the CDR3 is 13 residues. CDR3 residues: CATAGLAGETQYF. CDR3 DNA: TGTGCCACCGCGGGACTAGCGGGGGAGACCCAGTACTTC. Drawing the rest from reference TRBV15 and TRBJ2-5, the complete variable domain is DAMVIQNPRYQVTQFGKPVTLSCSQTLNHNVMYWYQQKSSQAPKLLFHYYDKDFNNEADTPDNFQSRRPNTSFCFLDIRSPGLGDTAMYLCATAGLAGETQYFGPGTRLLVL.

The chain combines TRBV11-3 with TRBJ2-3, with 7 nucleotides matching TRBD2. After removal of 7 bases from V and 4 bases from J, the junction contained 5 bases not matched to a gene. The CDR3 runs to 13 residues. CDR1 is SGHNT and CDR2 is YENEEA in the germline V gene. The CDR3 region has the DNA TGTGCCAGCAAAGGGAGGGGATCAGATACGCAGTATTTT. Its translation is CASKGRGSDTQYF.

The V and J genes are TRBV7-9 and TRBJ2-1; 8 nucleotides line up with TRBD2. From germline, CDR1 is SEHNR and CDR2 FQNEAQ (reference sequence). V shed 9 bases and J 6 bases; nucleotides not matched to a gene: 7. CDR3 length: 13 residues. CDR3 coding DNA: TGTGCCAGTGCGACCGCGGGGGGCAATGAGCAGTTCTTC. Its protein is CASATAGGNEQFF.

The chain recombines TRBV5-1 with TRBJ1-2, with D possibly being TRBD1 (5 bases). V lost 4 bases and J 6 bases, leaving 16 bases between the germline ends. In germline, CDR1 is SGHRS, CDR2 YFSETQ. The CDR3 spans 14 residues. The CDR3 coding sequence is TGCGCCAGCAGCCTTTTTGGGGGGGAAGATGGCTACACCTTC. Its protein is CASSLFGGEDGYTF. Drawing the rest from reference TRBV5-1 and TRBJ1-2, the complete variable domain is KAGVTQTPRYLIKTRGQQVTLSCSPISGHRSVSWYQQTPGQGLQFLFEYFSETQRNKGNFPGRFSGRQFSNSRSEMNVSTLELGDSALYLCASSLFGGEDGYTFGSGTRLTVV.

The chain has TRBV6-1 and TRBJ1-3; D ambiguous. The CDR3 is 11 amino acids. Germline V gives CDR1 MNHNS, CDR2 SASEGT. V lost 8 bases and J lost 0, with 2 bases in between. The CDR3: CASHSGNTIYF. The CDR3 DNA is TGTGCCAGCCACTCTGGAAACACCATATATTTT.

The chain uses TRBV4-3 and TRBJ1-4; D uncertain. Per germline, CDR1 LGHNA and CDR2 YSLEER. The CDR3 consists of 15 residues. V lost 3 bases, J lost 7 bases, and 15 bases lay in between. The CDR3 bases are TGCGCCAGCAGCCAGCGGAATTCGGGAAGTGAAAAACTGTTTTTT. This sequence encodes CASSQRNSGSEKLFF.

The V gene is TRBV9, the J gene TRBJ2-7; 7 nucleotides agree with TRBD1. Trimming cost V 4 bases and J 3 bases; bases outside gene matches: 13. CDR3 size: 16 residues. The V gene's germline CDR1 is SGDLS and CDR2 YYNGEE. The CDR3 region has the DNA TGTGCCAGCAGCCCCAGTCTTAACAGGGGTTTCTACGAGCAGTACTTC. Translating gives CASSPSLNRGFYEQYF.

This clone was found once. J is TRBJ1-3 and V is TRBV7-9, with 8 bases identical to TRBD1. With V trimmed by 5 bases and J by 6 bases, 9 bases remained unmatched. CDR1 and CDR2 from the germline V gene are SEHNR and FQNEAQ (reference sequence). The CDR3 length is 15 residues. CDR3 sequence: CASSLQQGAENTIYF. The CDR3 bases are TGTGCCAGCAGCCTGCAGCAGGGGGCCGAAAACACCATATATTTT.

This chain joins TRBV4-1 and TRBJ2-2; 7 bases map to TRBD1. There are 16 residues in the CDR3. Germline loops: CDR1 MGHRA, CDR2 YSYEKL. Trimming removed 2 bases from V and 7 bases from J; junction bases left unmatched: 10. The CDR3 DNA is TGCGCCAGCAGCCAATTCCTTCGGACAGGATACGGGGAGCTGTTTTTT. Translated: CASSQFLRTGYGELFF.

The gene calls are TRBV27 and TRBJ1-1; tentative D call: TRBD1 (5 bases). Trimming pared 3 bases from V and 5 bases from J, leaving 13 bases between. The CDR3 has 14 amino acids. The germline V gene has CDR1 MNHEY and CDR2 SMNVEV (reference sequence). The CDR3, as DNA: TGTGCCAGCAGTTTCCTGGACCGGGGGACTGAAGCTTTCTTT. Residues: CASSFLDRGTEAFF.

The rearrangement uses TRBV30 and TRBJ1-6, with 7 bases fitting TRBD1. The CDR3 consists of 13 residues. The V and J ends lost 3 bases and 7 bases, in that order; junction bases with no gene match: 3. Germline lookup yields CDR1 GTSNPN and CDR2 SVGIG (reference sequence). The CDR3 sequence is CAWSRDSNSPLHF. CDR3 DNA sequence: TGTGCCTGGAGCCGGGACAGCAATTCACCCCTCCACTTT.